A selection of T cell receptor beta chains follows, all from one sample in a study of early T cells in non-severe SARS-CoV-2 infection. A single record per CDR3 protein comes from TCRdb applying MiXCR to the 5' RACE reads. Counted here are tens of thousands of distinct CDR3 sequences, 14% occurring once; the ten biggest clones make up 5% to 7.5%. The sample comprised whole blood. These receptor sequences come from an adult who was a healthcare worker with PCR-confirmed SARS-CoV-2 infection or an uninfected control (not recorded which). CDR3s include the opening cysteine and the closing phenylalanine or tryptophan. The D gene is left open where the match is weak. Clone size is stated in some rows and not others, as once, few, many or a class when expanded.

-,TRBJ1-1,TRBV29-1,few,TGCAGCGGAGGGGAACAGCCAAACACTGAAGCTTTCTTT,CSGGEQPNTEAFF
TRBD2,TRBJ2-6,TRBV4-3,few,TGCGCCAGCAGCCAAGGTAGCGGGGGTCGTGGGACCAACGTCCTGACTTTC,CASSQGSGGRGTNVLTF
-,TRBJ1-1,TRBV11-2,-,TGTGCCAGCAGGGAGGGACTCAACACTGAAGCTTTCTTT,CASREGLNTEAFF
-,TRBJ2-5,TRBV28,few,TGTGCCAGCAGCACCCCGACTAGAAAAGAGACCCAGTACTTC,CASSTPTRKETQYF
-,TRBJ2-7,TRBV27,few,TGTGCCAGCACCCAGACAGGCAGCTCCTACGAGCAGTACTTC,CASTQTGSSYEQYF
TRBD2,TRBJ2-1,TRBV9,few,TGTGCCAGCAGCCTTACTCTAGCGGGGGGGCCGGGTGAGCAGTTCTTC,CASSLTLAGGPGEQFF
TRBD2,TRBJ2-7,TRBV20-1,many,TGCAGTGCCCATAGCGGGGGGCAGTACGAGCAGTACTTC,CSAHSGGQYEQYF
-,TRBJ1-5,TRBV7-3,-,TGTGCCAGCAGCCGTGGGAGCAATCAGCCCCAGCATTTT,CASSRGSNQPQHF
-,TRBJ2-7,TRBV5-1,-,TGCGCCAGCAGCTTGGGGACGGACATTAACTACGAGCAGTACTTC,CASSLGTDINYEQYF
-,TRBJ2-2,TRBV25-1,few,TGTGCCAGCAGTGCTAACAGGAACACCGGGGAGCTGTTTTTT,CASSANRNTGELFF
TRBD1,TRBJ1-5,TRBV6-2/TRBV6-3,many,TGTGCCAGCACCGAGCAACCGGGACAGGGGAGCAATCAGCCCCAGCATTTT,CASTEQPGQGSNQPQHF
TRBD1,TRBJ1-2,TRBV27,few,TGTGCCAGCAGTCCCCAGACAGGGGACTATGGCTACACCTTC,CASSPQTGDYGYTF
-,TRBJ2-7,TRBV4-3,-,TGCGCCAGCAGCCCGGGACCTTCGACCTACGAGCAGTACTTC,CASSPGPSTYEQYF
TRBD1,TRBJ1-4,TRBV27,few,TGTGCCAGCAAGGGGGACAGGGGGACGTCTAATGAAAAACTGTTTTTT,CASKGDRGTSNEKLFF
TRBD1,TRBJ2-2,TRBV7-8,few,TGTGCCAGCAGCTCGCTCTCGGGGACAGGGAACACCGGGGAGCTGTTTTTT,CASSSLSGTGNTGELFF
-,TRBJ2-6,TRBV28,many,TGTGCCAGCAGTCCCGGTCCCGGCGAGCAGTCTGGGGCCAACGTCCTGACTTTC,CASSPGPGEQSGANVLTF
-,TRBJ1-3,TRBV12-3/TRBV12-4,-,TGTGCCAGCAGGCTGATAGACTCTGGAAACACCATATATTTT,CASRLIDSGNTIYF